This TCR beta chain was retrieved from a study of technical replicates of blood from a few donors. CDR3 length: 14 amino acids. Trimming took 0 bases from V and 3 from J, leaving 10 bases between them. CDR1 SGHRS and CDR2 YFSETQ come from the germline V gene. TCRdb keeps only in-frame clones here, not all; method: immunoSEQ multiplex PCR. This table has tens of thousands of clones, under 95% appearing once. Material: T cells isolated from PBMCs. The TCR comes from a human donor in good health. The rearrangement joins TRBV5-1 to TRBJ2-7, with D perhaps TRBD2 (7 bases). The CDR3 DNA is TGCGCCAGCAGCTTGGGGGGGGGCCTCTACGAGCAGTACTTC. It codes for CASSLGGGLYEQYF.